This TCR beta chain was recorded in a study of T-cell memory formation after mild COVID-19 (dated by TCRdb to about 2021). Context from the whole study: TCR sequence clusters from the two donors were largely donor specific. In a couple of donors, T-cell clones that expanded and contracted after mild COVID-19 were followed by sequencing TCRalpha and TCRbeta repertoires longitudinally. Two young, previously healthy adult volunteers made up the cohort, one male and one female.

This clonotype has ten or more counts. The antigen it recognizes is unknown. Base qualities are not recorded, but no much larger clone differs from it by a single base. Looking up the germline V gene yields CDR1 SGDLS and CDR2 YYNGEE. V was cut back by 5 bases and J by 4 bases, leaving a gap of 16 bases between them. From cysteine to phenylalanine, the CDR3 is 14 amino acids long. The kept DNA is CDR3 alone, 42 bases in frame from the first base. Sequencing took place on an Illumina NovaSeq 6000. Using 5'RACE with constant-segment primers, TCRalpha and TCRbeta cDNA libraries were constructed, with sample barcodes and unique molecular identifiers added in the process. Trizol reagent was used to extract RNA from every sample. The libraries were amplified in two PCR steps, and the second step added a second sample barcode and Illumina TruSeq adapters. Sequencing of the libraries was done on an Illumina NovaSeq, producing 2 x 150 bp paired-end reads. The authors processed their data as follows. With migec v1.2.7, reads were demultiplexed and then collapsed into UMI-guided consensus sequences. Using mixcr v2.1.11, UMI consensuses were aligned to TRA and TRB V and J templates and then assembled into clonotypes. A clonotype was counted as expanded or contracted only if both edgeR and NoisET called the change significant, with noise models trained on biological replicates. edgeR calls used a false discovery rate-adjusted p below 0.01 and a log2 fold-change threshold of 1. PCA with hierarchical clustering of max-normalized trajectories of the 1000 most abundant clonotypes was used as exploratory dynamics analysis. Each responding clone was given a CD4 or CD8 phenotype based on the CD4+ and CD8+ repertoires, which had been sequenced separately. TCRdb reprocessed the public reads (quality trimming at Q25 with fastp, clone calling with MiXCR) and kept in-frame beta chains. Each CDR3 protein appears once, grouped with its most common genes and DNA. TCRdb, not the original authors, processed these V and J calls. The sample table shows 550,000 to 700,000 distinct CDR3 sequences, and roughly 17% are seen once. 12% of the sample belongs to the ten largest clones.

Ficoll-Paque density gradient centrifugation was the method used to isolate PBMCs. Results and caveats for the whole study, not just this receptor: Clones that contracted from day 15 to 85 showed balanced CD4/CD8 phenotypes, whereas a second wave of clones that expanded from day 15 to 37 leaned towards CD4+. Contracting CD4+ clones were located mainly in the CM and EM memory subsets, whereas CD8+ clones were found to be enriched in EMRA. The study included only a couple of mild cases, and larger cohorts that include severe cases with pre-infection samples were judged to be necessary. Some responding clones were found in pre-infection memory, which suggests that pre-existing cross-reactive memory T cells took part in the SARS-CoV-2 response. SARS-CoV-2 specificity of the second-wave clones peaking on day 37 was not confirmed.

The sequenced material came from PBMCs or a T cell subset sorted from them (not recorded which). The source is an adult woman who had mild COVID-19 (a few samples of this study predate the infection). The sample titles of this study are shuffled in the database, so cell type and time point are left out; the donor was told from shared clones. The chain joins TRBV9 to TRBJ2-7; a tentative D call is TRBD2 (6 bases match). The sequenced DNA: TGTGCCAGCAGTTTGGGGACTTCTAATTACGAGCAGTACTTC. The encoded protein is CASSLGTSNYEQYF.